A single sample is the source of the 9 T cell receptor beta chains below, sequenced in a study of blood T cell repertoires in COVID-19. Profiling relied on immunoSEQ multiplex PCR, and the TCRdb table lists in-frame clones only, not all of them. The sample shows around 130,000 clones, roughly 84% of them seen only once. Sequenced: peripheral blood. These receptors were taken from a man between 25 and 39 years old with COVID-19, enrolled during active disease.

The rearrangement links TRBV11-2 to TRBJ2-7; 7 bases agree with TRBD2. J lost 2 bases, V lost 0 bases, and 4 bases had no gene match. CDR1 SGHAT and CDR2 FQNNGV come from the germline V gene. This CDR3 has 15 amino acids. In DNA, the CDR3 is TGTGCCAGCAGCTTAGAGGCGGGGGAAGCCTACGAGCAGTACTTC. Translating it yields CASSLEAGEAYEQYF.

This clone was seen a single time. The V gene is TRBV19, the J gene TRBJ2-3, with D possibly being TRBD2 (6 bases). The CDR3 covers 13 residues. V shed 7 bases and J shed 2 bases, with 10 bases lying between them. The germline CDR1 and CDR2 sequences are LNHDA and SQIVND (reference sequence). The CDR3 nucleotides read TGTGCCAGTAAGGCGGGATCCACAGATACGCAGTATTTT. This gives the protein CASKAGSTDTQYF.

The CDR3 protein is CASSDHGGRNEQFF. The CDR3 region has the DNA TGTGCCAGCAGTGATCACGGGGGGAGGAATGAGCAGTTCTTC. The V call is TRBV2, the J call TRBJ2-1; 7 bases are shared with TRBD2. From germline, CDR1 is SNHLY and CDR2 FYNNEI. The CDR3 is 14 amino acids. With V trimmed by 3 bases and J by 7 bases, 6 bases remained unmatched.

The chain joins TRBV27 to TRBJ2-2; the match to TRBD2 covers 7 bases. This CDR3 is built from 16 residues. V trimming: 4 bases; J trimming: 3 bases; junction bases outside the gene matches: 8. Germline-derived CDR1 and CDR2 are MNHEY and SMNVEV (reference sequence). The CDR3 here is CASSSVLADYTGELFF. Here the CDR3 DNA reads TGTGCCAGCAGTTCCGTGCTAGCGGACTACACCGGGGAGCTGTTTTTT.

The chain couples TRBV27 to TRBJ1-4; no clear D gene. Between the trimmed V and J ends, which lost 1 base and 4 bases, there was a span of 4 bases. The germline V gene encodes CDR1 MNHEY and CDR2 SMNVEV (reference sequence). CDR3 length: 13 amino acids. CDR3 residues: CASSLFVNEKLFF. The CDR3 DNA reads as TGTGCCAGCAGTTTATTCGTTAATGAAAAACTGTTTTTT.

This chain joins TRBV30 and TRBJ1-6, with 11 nucleotides matching TRBD1. From germline, CDR1 is GTSNPN and CDR2 SVGIG (reference sequence). V lost 2 bases to trimming and J lost 10 bases; unmatched junction nucleotides: 16. The CDR3 is 18 amino acids. The CDR3 DNA sequence: TGTGCCTGGAGTCGAGGGGGGGTAACCGGGACAGGGGGATCACCCCTCCACTTT. Amino acids: CAWSRGGVTGTGGSPLHF. The whole variable domain, remainder taken from reference TRBV30 and TRBJ1-6, is SQTIHQWPATLVQPVGSPLSLECTVEGTSNPNLYWYRQAAGRGLQLLFYSVGIGQISSEVPQNLSASRPQDRQFILSSKKLLLSDSGFYLCAWSRGGVTGTGGSPLHFGNGTRLTVT.

The V call is TRBV4-2, the J call TRBJ2-3, with D possibly matching TRBD1 (5 bases). The CDR3 contains 16 residues. V lost 0 bases and J 2 bases, leaving 12 bases between the germline ends. CDR1 is LGHNA, CDR2 YNFKEQ, per germline. The CDR3 sequence: CASSQDRTGITDTQYF. DNA of the CDR3: TGTGCCAGCAGCCAAGATCGTACAGGAATCACAGATACGCAGTATTTT.

J is TRBJ2-4 and V is TRBV11-2; no firm D call. CDR3 length equals 16 residues. V lost 0 bases and J lost 1, with 10 bases in between. Germline values: CDR1 SGHAT, CDR2 FQNNGV. Here the CDR3 DNA reads TGTGCCAGCAGCTTAGAACCCTCGGGTGCCAAAAACATTCAGTACTTC. As protein: CASSLEPSGAKNIQYF.

As DNA, the CDR3 is TGTGCCAGCAGTGAATGGGGCGGGACGGGCAATCAGCCCCAGCATTTT. It yields the protein CASSEWGGTGNQPQHF. The V and J genes are TRBV25-1 and TRBJ1-5, with D perhaps matching TRBD1 (5 bases). The CDR3 length is 16 residues. The germline V gene has CDR1 MGHDK and CDR2 SYGVNS. Trimming removed 1 base from V and 2 bases from J, with 12 bases in between.